The rows below give T cell receptor beta chains drawn from one sample of a study of graft-versus-host responses after intestinal transplantation. TCRdb keeps only in-frame clones here, not all; method: immunoSEQ multiplex PCR. The sample contains more than 4,000 clones, 72% of which appear only once. The source was PBMCs, collected around 560 days after intestinal transplant. The origin of the receptors is a human patient who received an intestinal transplant, so some T cells may come from the graft donor. Both conserved end residues are part of each CDR3. A D gene is named only where the DNA matches it firmly. The size entry is marked missing in some rows and otherwise reads once, few, many or a size class.

TRBD1,TRBJ1-1,TRBV5-6,.,TGTGCCAGCAAGACCGGGACAGGGAACACTGAAGCTTTCTTT,CASKTGTGNTEAFF
TRBD1,TRBJ2-7,TRBV30,.,TGTGCCTGTAACCGGGACAGACAATACGAGCAGTACTTC,CACNRDRQYEQYF
TRBD1,TRBJ1-6,TRBV6-5,.,TGTGCCAGCAGTTACGGACAGGGGGCCTATTCACCCCTCCACTTT,CASSYGQGAYSPLHF
TRBD1,TRBJ1-6,TRBV6-4,.,TGTGCCAGCAGTGAGTCTGAGACAGGGGCTTCACCCCTCCACTTT,CASSESETGASPLHF
.,TRBJ1-2,TRBV6-5,.,TGTGCCAGCAGGGTCCAGGGCAACTATGGCTACACCTTC,CASRVQGNYGYTF
.,TRBJ1-3,TRBV5-1,.,TGCGCCAGCAGCTTGGGACAGCTGAGCTCTGGAAACACCATATATTTT,CASSLGQLSSGNTIYF
.,TRBJ1-5,TRBV7-6,.,TGTGCCAGCAGCTTAGCCCTGCGGAATCAGCCCCAGCATTTT,CASSLALRNQPQHF
.,TRBJ1-2,TRBV4-3,.,TGCGCCAGCAGCCAAGATAGGAGCGGGCAGGGTCTCGGCTACACCTTC,CASSQDRSGQGLGYTF
.,TRBJ1-1,TRBV6-6,few,TGTGCCAGCAGTTTCAAGGAAATGAGTGAAGCTTTCTTT,CASSFKEMSEAFF
TRBD2,TRBJ2-3,TRBV5-1,.,TGCGCCAGCAGCTTGGCCCCAGCGGGGGAAGACACGCACTATTTT,CASSLAPAGEDTHYF
.,TRBJ1-4,TRBV5-5,.,TGCGCCAGCAGCCATCCGGGGTATACTAATGAAAAACTGTTTTTT,CASSHPGYTNEKLFF
TRBD1,TRBJ1-6,TRBV7-2,.,TGTGCCAGCAGCCCCCGGACAGGGGATAATTCACCCCTCCACTTT,CASSPRTGDNSPLHF
.,TRBJ2-6,TRBV6-1,.,TGTGCCAGCAGTGAGGGCTCTGGGGCCAACGTCCTGACTTTC,CASSEGSGANVLTF
TRBD1,TRBJ1-3,TRBV11-3,.,TGTGCCAGCAGCCCCCGGGACAGGGTTGGAAACACCATATATTTT,CASSPRDRVGNTIYF
.,TRBJ1-2,TRBV20-1,.,TGCAGTGCCCTAAGTCGAGGCTACACCTTC,CSALSRGYTF
.,TRBJ1-2,TRBV4-3,.,TGCGCCAGCAGCCAAGATCGGTGGGGGGCCCAAGCTAACTATGGCTACACCTTC,CASSQDRWGAQANYGYTF
.,TRBJ1-6,TRBV5-5,.,TGTGCCAGCAGCTTGGGCGGCTCCTATAATTCACCCCTCCACTTT,CASSLGGSYNSPLHF
.,TRBJ1-1,TRBV5-3,.,TGTGCCAGCAGCTTGGGGACGATCACTGAAGCTTTCTTT,CASSLGTITEAFF
.,TRBJ1-2,TRBV27,.,TGTGCCAGCAGGCTGGACAGCGCCGGGTGGCGAGCTAACTATGGCTACACCTTC,CASRLDSAGWRANYGYTF
TRBD1,TRBJ1-5,TRBV7-8,.,TGTGCCAGCAGCCTTGGGACAGGGAATCAGCCCCAGCATTTT,CASSLGTGNQPQHF
.,TRBJ1-3,TRBV27,.,TGTGCCAGCAGCTTAGAGGGCCCGCGCCGCAGAAACACCATATATTTT,CASSLEGPRRRNTIYF
.,TRBJ1-1,TRBV4-1,.,TGCGCCAGCAGCCAGACAGGATACACAAACACTGAAGCTTTCTTT,CASSQTGYTNTEAFF
.,TRBJ1-2,TRBV7-1,once,TGTGCCAGCAGCACCCTCTCAGGGTGGGCTAACTATGGCTACACCTTC,CASSTLSGWANYGYTF
.,TRBJ1-6,TRBV4-1,.,TGCGCCAGCAGCCAAGCCCTAAAGCGGAGCTCCTATAATTCACCCCTCCACTTT,CASSQALKRSSYNSPLHF
TRBD1,TRBJ2-1,TRBV4-1,.,TGCGCCAGCAGCGTACTGAGGGGGCCCCCCAACAATGAGCAGTTCTTC,CASSVLRGPPNNEQFF
.,TRBJ1-1,TRBV7-6,few,TGTGCCAGCAGCTTAGGTCGGGGGAACACTGAAGCTTTCTTT,CASSLGRGNTEAFF
TRBD2,TRBJ2-7,TRBV4-3,.,TGCGCCAGCAGCCAAGCTAGCGGGGGCTCCTACGAGCAGTACTTC,CASSQASGGSYEQYF
TRBD1,TRBJ1-1,TRBV4-3,large,TGCGCCAGCAGCCAAGGGACAGGGTACACCTCGACTGAAGCTTTCTTT,CASSQGTGYTSTEAFF
.,TRBJ2-3,TRBV6-7,.,TGTGCCAGCAGTTACTCGGCCAGCGGGCTTCACACAGATACGCAGTATTTT,CASSYSASGLHTDTQYF
.,TRBJ1-1,TRBV6-4,once,TGTGCCAGCAGTGGGGTCGCTAACGGGGCCGCGGCTTTCTTT,CASSGVANGAAAFF
.,TRBJ1-3,TRBV6-1,.,TGTGCCAGCACCGAGTCGGAGGGTTCTGGAAACACCATATATTTT,CASTESEGSGNTIYF
.,TRBJ2-7,TRBV7-9,.,TGTGCCAGCAGTTATACTCACAGCTCCTACGAGCAGTACTTC,CASSYTHSSYEQYF
.,TRBJ2-3,TRBV7-2,.,TGTGCCAGCAGCTTAATAGTGGGTCAAATTAGCACAGATACGCAGTATTTT,CASSLIVGQISTDTQYF
.,TRBJ1-6,TRBV5-5,.,TGTGCCAGCAGCTTAGACCGATCCTATAATTCACCCCTCCACTTT,CASSLDRSYNSPLHF
TRBD2,TRBJ2-3,TRBV9,few,TGTGCCAGCAGCGCAATAGCGGGGGGGGTAATTAGCACAGATACGCAGTATTTT,CASSAIAGGVISTDTQYF
TRBD2,TRBJ2-7,TRBV6-6,.,TGTGCCAGCAGCCTCCTAGCGGGGGGGCCGGAGGAGCAGTACTTC,CASSLLAGGPEEQYF
.,TRBJ2-7,TRBV27,.,TGTGCCAGCAGTAACGGGAGAGGGGGTTACGAGCAGTACTTC,CASSNGRGGYEQYF
.,TRBJ2-3,TRBV6-4,few,TGTGCCAGCAGTAGTGGGGGCGCCTCCACAGATACGCAGTATTTT,CASSSGGASTDTQYF
TRBD2,TRBJ2-2,TRBV5-4,.,TGTGCCAGCAGCTTGTTGCTAGCGGGGGGAAACGCGAACACCGGGGAGCTGTTTTTT,CASSLLLAGGNANTGELFF
.,TRBJ2-1,TRBV5-3,few,TGTGCCAGAAGCCCGCCCCCACACTCCTACAATGAGCAGTTCTTC,CARSPPPHSYNEQFF